Sequencing of this T cell receptor beta chain was carried out in a study of PD-L1 blockade in urothelial cancer. Turning to the study itself: Males with bladder-origin urothelial cancer made up about 90% of the roughly 30 patients.

Added to each PCR by spiking were synthetic TCR analog templates. The assay was immunoSEQ multiplex PCR, and TCRdb's table has in-frame clones only and misses some. Of more than 95,000 clones in the sample, approximately 90% were seen once. To note about this clone: What it recognizes is unknown.

Findings and caveats of the study: Survival was better when pretreatment blood TCR clonality fell below the median.

The time point is: peripheral blood 6 weeks after treatment start. The TCR was taken from a man aged 55 to 69 with urothelial cancer. The sequences come from PBMCs, collected around atezolizumab (anti-PD-L1) treatment.

DNA for the CDR3: TGTGCCAGCACGGGACAGCTGAACACTGAAGCTTTCTTT. Amino acids: CASTGQLNTEAFF. The J gene is TRBJ1-1, the V gene TRBV7-2, with 7 bases aligning to TRBD1. The V gene end was trimmed by 7 bases and the J gene end by 0 bases; junction bases not matched to a gene: 2. The CDR3 extends over 13 amino acids. The germline V gene has CDR1 SGHTA and CDR2 FQGNSA.